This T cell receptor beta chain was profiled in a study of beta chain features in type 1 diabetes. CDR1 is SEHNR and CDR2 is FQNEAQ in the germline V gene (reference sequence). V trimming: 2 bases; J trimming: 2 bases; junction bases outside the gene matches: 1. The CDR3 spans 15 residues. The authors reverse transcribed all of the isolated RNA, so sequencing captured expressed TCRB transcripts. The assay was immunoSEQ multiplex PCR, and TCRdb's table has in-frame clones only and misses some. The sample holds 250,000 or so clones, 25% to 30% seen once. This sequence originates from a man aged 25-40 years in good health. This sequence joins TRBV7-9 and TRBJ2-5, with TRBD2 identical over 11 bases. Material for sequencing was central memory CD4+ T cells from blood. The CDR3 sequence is CASSLLAGGQETQYF. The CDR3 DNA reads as TGTGCCAGCAGCTTACTAGCGGGAGGTCAAGAGACCCAGTACTTC. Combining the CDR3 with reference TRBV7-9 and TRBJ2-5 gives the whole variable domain DTGVSQNPRHKITKRGQNVTFRCDPISEHNRLYWYRQTLGQGPEFLTYFQNEAQLEKSRLLSDRFSAERPKGSFSTLEIQRTEQGDSAMYLCASSLLAGGQETQYFGPGTRLLVL.